The 18 T cell receptor beta chains below all came from one sample that was sequenced in a study of T cell changes during pregnancy in multiple sclerosis. Sequencing was performed with immunoSEQ multiplex PCR; in TCRdb, only in-frame clones are kept and a portion is missing. This table holds roughly 80,000 clones, about 92% found once. The source was peripheral blood, collected before pregnancy. Receptors were obtained from a female donor with multiple sclerosis, enrolled in a pregnancy study.

V is TRBV6-1 and J is TRBJ2-4; D is possibly TRBD2 (6 bases). This CDR3 contains 18 residues. Germline CDR1 MNHNS, CDR2 SASEGT. The V end lost 4 bases, the J end lost 0 bases, and 19 bases lay between the germline ends. As DNA, the CDR3 is TGTGCCAGCAGTGCGGGGGTGGGGGAGGAGCTAGCCAAAAACATTCAGTACTTC. It translates to CASSAGVGEELAKNIQYF.

The chain is built from TRBV4-2 and TRBJ2-7; 9 bases are shared with TRBD2. The CDR3 runs to 15 residues. V lost 4 bases to trimming and J lost 2 bases; unmatched junction nucleotides: 6. The germline V gene has CDR1 LGHNA and CDR2 YNFKEQ. The CDR3 reads CASSPTSGSTYEQYF. As DNA, the CDR3 is TGTGCCAGCAGCCCAACTAGCGGGTCTACCTACGAGCAGTACTTC.

In this sample, this clone turned up once. The chain joins TRBV15 to TRBJ1-6, with 9 bases matching TRBD1. The J segment lost 7 bases and the V segment lost 0 bases, leaving 1 base of the junction unmatched. CDR1 is LNHNV, CDR2 YYDKDF, per germline (reference sequence). The CDR3 runs to 15 residues. CDR3 sequence reads: CATSRDTGGNSPLHF. The CDR3 nucleotides read TGTGCCACCAGCAGAGACACAGGGGGCAATTCACCCCTCCACTTT.

In this sample, this clone turned up once. V is TRBV15 and J is TRBJ2-7; 10 bases are shared with TRBD1. The CDR3 is made up of 17 amino acids. V shed 3 bases and J 2 bases; nucleotides not matched to a gene: 10. From germline, CDR1 is LNHNV and CDR2 YYDKDF (reference sequence). In nucleotides, the CDR3 is TGTGCCACCAGCAGCATAAGACAGGGGGCGAACACCTACGAGCAGTACTTC. Protein: CATSSIRQGANTYEQYF.

This rearrangement joins TRBV6-1 to TRBJ2-7; D is unclear. This CDR3 contains 11 residues. Trimming removed 4 bases from V and 9 bases from J, with 10 bases in between. Germline V gene data show CDR1 as MNHNS and CDR2 as SASEGT. The CDR3 DNA reads as TGTGCCAGCAGTGGAGACGGAGTGCAGTACTTC. Its translation is CASSGDGVQYF.

The chain is built from TRBV27 and TRBJ1-5, with D unresolved. The CDR3 length is 15 residues. Germline V gives CDR1 MNHEY, CDR2 SMNVEV (reference sequence). Trimming removed 1 base at V and 2 bases at J, with 9 bases between. The CDR3 spells CASSLFPGGNQPQHF. The CDR3 DNA follows: TGTGCCAGCAGTTTATTTCCGGGAGGCAATCAGCCCCAGCATTTT.

This chain connects TRBV12-2 to TRBJ1-3; the table assigns TRBD1, which was not confirmed against the DNA. TRBV12-2 is a documented pseudogene. The length of the CDR3 is 18 residues. Here the CDR3 reads CASRFHSGQADSGNTIYF. CDR3 nucleotides: TGTGCAAGTCGCTTTCATTCGGGACAGGCCGACTCTGGAAACACCATATATTTT.

This rearrangement joins TRBV2 to TRBJ1-1; 8 nucleotides align to TRBD1. The CDR3 contains 13 residues. V shed 7 bases, J shed 9 bases, and the junction held 10 bases outside the gene matches. Germline assignment: CDR1 SNHLY and CDR2 FYNNEI. CDR3 amino acids: CASTGTGVEKAFF. The CDR3 DNA reads TGTGCCAGCACTGGGACAGGAGTCGAAAAAGCTTTCTTT.

This chain joins TRBV30 and TRBJ2-1; 7 bases map to TRBD2. Looked up from germline, CDR1 is GTSNPN and CDR2 is SVGIG (reference sequence). Trimming took 1 base from V and 6 from J; bases not matched to a gene: 9. The CDR3 is 15 amino acids. The CDR3 coding sequence is TGTGCCTGGAGTGGGAGAGCGGGGAGAGGCAATGAGCAGTTCTTC. Translation gives CAWSGRAGRGNEQFF.

This chain joins TRBV19 and TRBJ1-1, with TRBD1 matching over 8 bases. The CDR3 runs 14 residues. CDR1 is LNHDA, CDR2 SQIVND, per germline (reference sequence). The J segment lost 1 base and the V segment lost 7 bases, leaving 5 bases of the junction unmatched. The CDR3 sequence: CASTVTGANTEAFF. CDR3 nucleotide sequence: TGTGCCAGTACCGTGACAGGGGCGAACACTGAAGCTTTCTTT. The full variable domain, rest sourced from reference TRBV19 and TRBJ1-1, is DGGITQSPKYLFRKEGQNVTLSCEQNLNHDAMYWYRQDPGQGLRLIYYSQIVNDFQKGDIAEGYSVSREKKESFPLTVTSAQKNPTAFYLCASTVTGANTEAFFGQGTRLTVV.

This chain uses TRBV11-2 with TRBJ2-7; TRBD2 agrees at 7 bases. This CDR3 spans 13 amino acids. The trim removed 5 bases at V and 2 bases at J, leaving 3 bases unmatched. Germline lookup yields CDR1 SGHAT and CDR2 FQNNGV. The CDR3 spells CASSILAPYEQYF. The CDR3 bases are TGTGCCAGCAGCATACTAGCGCCCTACGAGCAGTACTTC.

The chain employs TRBV10-3 and TRBJ2-2; D might be TRBD1 (6 bases). The V gene lost 6 bases and the J gene lost 3 bases, with 20 bases spanning the gap. This CDR3 has 17 amino acids. CDR1 and CDR2 from the germline V gene are ENHRY and SYGVKD. Here the CDR3 reads CAIRVSGRTVDTGELFF. The CDR3 DNA follows: TGTGCCATCAGAGTGAGCGGTAGGACAGTAGACACCGGGGAGCTGTTTTTT.

The CDR3 sequence: CASSFQGRNTEAFF. DNA for the CDR3: TGTGCCAGCAGCTTCCAGGGTAGGAACACTGAAGCTTTCTTT. The chain carries TRBV11-2 and TRBJ1-1, with D possibly matching TRBD1 (5 bases). Per germline, CDR1 SGHAT and CDR2 FQNNGV. V was shortened by 3 bases and J by 1 base, with 9 bases between the two germline ends. This CDR3 has 14 residues.

The chain has TRBV18 and TRBJ1-1, with a weak D call TRBD1 (6 bases). The V and J ends lost 3 bases and 8 bases respectively, with 13 bases between them. Per germline, CDR1 KGHSH and CDR2 LQKENI. The CDR3 covers 13 residues. The CDR3 DNA sequence: TGTGCCAGCTCACCGGGCATGGACAGAGAAGCTTTCTTT. It is translated as CASSPGMDREAFF.

In DNA form, the CDR3 reads TGTGCCAGCAGTCCTACAGGGGTTGGCTACACCTTC. Protein sequence: CASSPTGVGYTF. The chain employs TRBV27 and TRBJ1-2; 7 nucleotides match TRBD1. V was pared by 5 bases and J by 7 bases, with 4 bases of the junction left unmatched. Germline CDR1 and CDR2: MNHEY and SMNVEV (reference sequence). There are 12 residues in the CDR3.

The chain joins TRBV11-1 to TRBJ2-7; 10 nucleotides match TRBD1. J lost 2 bases, V lost 5 bases, and 6 bases had no gene match. The CDR3 spans 15 residues. Germline V gene lookup returns CDR1 SGHAT and CDR2 FQDESV (reference sequence). CDR3 nucleotide sequence: TGTGCCAGCAGCGACCGGGACAGGGGCCCCTACGAGCAGTACTTC. This codes for CASSDRDRGPYEQYF.

J is TRBJ1-1 and V is TRBV6-6; perhaps TRBD1 as D (6 bases). Trimming took 4 bases from V and 0 from J, leaving 6 bases between them. CDR3 length: 13 residues. CDR1 and CDR2 from the germline V gene are MNHNY and SVGAGI (reference sequence). The chain's CDR3 is CASSSGVNTEAFF. DNA of the CDR3: TGTGCCAGCAGTTCAGGGGTGAACACTGAAGCTTTCTTT.

CDR3 protein: CASSLIGRGGEKLFF. The CDR3 DNA is TGTGCCAGCAGCCTCATCGGGAGGGGAGGTGAAAAACTGTTTTTT. The chain combines TRBV5-4 with TRBJ1-4; D is perhaps TRBD1 (5 bases). Per germline, CDR1 SGHNT and CDR2 YYREEE (reference sequence). V lost 4 bases and J lost 7, with 17 bases in between. CDR3 size: 15 residues.